Below, 22 T cell receptor beta chains from the same sample are listed, as sequenced in a study of blood T cell repertoires in COVID-19. The table came from immunoSEQ multiplex PCR; TCRdb's copy has only in-frame clones and leaves some out. The sample shows around 360,000 clones, about 90% of them seen only once. Sequenced input: peripheral blood. The receptors were sampled from a woman in her twenties or thirties with COVID-19, enrolled during active disease.

The count of this clone is one. This chain links TRBV29-1 with TRBJ2-7, with 11 bases lining up with TRBD1. Per the germline V gene, CDR1 is SQVTM and CDR2 is ANQGSEA. With 6 bases clipped from V and 0 bases from J, the junction kept 4 bases outside the gene matches. The CDR3 sequence is 14 residues long. The chain's CDR3 is CSVVGTGGSYEQYF. DNA of the CDR3: TGCAGCGTCGTCGGGACAGGGGGCTCCTACGAGCAGTACTTC.

The J gene is TRBJ1-2, the V gene TRBV6-5, with a possible D match to TRBD1 (6 bases). Deletions cut 5 bases from V and 4 bases from J, with 14 bases between. The V gene's germline CDR1 is MNHEY and CDR2 SVGAGI. This CDR3 comprises 14 residues. The CDR3: CASSTRTESYGYTF. The CDR3 DNA reads TGTGCCAGCAGTACCAGGACAGAATCCTATGGCTACACCTTC.

Written as DNA, the CDR3 is TGTGCCAGCAGCTTGCGGGGTGATACGCAGTATTTT. Amino acids: CASSLRGDTQYF. The V and J genes are TRBV5-4 and TRBJ2-3; TRBD2 is a possible D gene (5 bases). The CDR3 length is 12 residues. Looked up from germline, CDR1 is SGHNT and CDR2 is YYREEE (reference sequence). V lost 1 base, J lost 6 bases, and 6 bases lay in between. Full variable domain (outside the CDR3, taken from reference TRBV5-4 and TRBJ2-3): ETGVTQSPTHLIKTRGQQVTLRCSSQSGHNTVSWYQQALGQGPQFIFQYYREEENGRGNFPPRFSGLQFPNYSSELNVNALELDDSALYLCASSLRGDTQYFGPGTRLTVL.

The genes are TRBV30 and TRBJ2-3; maybe TRBD1 (5 bases). V lost 4 bases and J lost 7, with 9 bases in between. Germline V gene lookup returns CDR1 GTSNPN and CDR2 SVGIG (reference sequence). CDR3 length: 11 residues. CDR3 bases: TGTGCCTGGATCAGGGCGAATACGCAGTATTTT. It yields the protein CAWIRANTQYF.

This chain links TRBV7-2 with TRBJ1-3; tentative D call: TRBD1 (6 bases). Germline lookup yields CDR1 SGHTA and CDR2 FQGNSA. There are 17 residues in the CDR3. Trimming took off 2 bases at V and 1 base at J, with 15 bases between the two ends. CDR3 region: CASSLLKRGTSGNTIYF. Here the CDR3 DNA reads TGTGCCAGCAGCTTACTCAAAAGGGGGACATCTGGAAACACCATATATTTT.

The chain employs TRBV4-3 and TRBJ2-1; D unclear. Germline CDR1 reads LGHNA; CDR2 reads YSLEER. Trimming took 0 bases from V and 0 from J, leaving 9 bases between them. This CDR3 has 16 residues. CDR3 residues: CASSQDRGSSYNEQFF. CDR3 bases: TGCGCCAGCAGCCAAGATCGCGGCTCCTCCTACAATGAGCAGTTCTTC.

The V gene is TRBV6-4, the J gene TRBJ2-2; maybe TRBD2 (6 bases). In germline, CDR1 is MRHNA, CDR2 SNTAGT. V dropped 4 bases and J dropped 1 base, with 13 bases sitting between them. The CDR3 is 16 residues long. This CDR3 reads CASSVEGRGNTGELFF. CDR3 DNA: TGTGCCAGCAGTGTGGAAGGGCGGGGGAACACCGGGGAGCTGTTTTTT.

The rearrangement links TRBV7-9 to TRBJ2-5; D uncertain. V was clipped by 5 bases and J by 1 base, with 11 bases between them. The CDR3 is 14 amino acids. CDR1 and CDR2 (germline): SEHNR, FQNEAQ (reference sequence). The DNA of the CDR3 is TGTGCCAGCAGCCAATCAGGATCCCAAGAGACCCAGTACTTC. Translated, it gives CASSQSGSQETQYF.

The V and J genes are TRBV5-5 and TRBJ2-5; 8 bases match TRBD2. CDR3 size: 16 residues. The trim removed 0 bases at V and 5 bases at J, leaving 9 bases unmatched. The V gene's germline CDR1 is SGHKS and CDR2 YYEKEE (reference sequence). CDR3 residues: CASSLGPAGGGETQYF. The CDR3 DNA follows: TGTGCCAGCAGCTTGGGCCCTGCGGGAGGAGGGGAGACCCAGTACTTC.

V and J are TRBV5-1 and TRBJ1-4; TRBD1 is a possible D gene (6 bases). The CDR3 spans 13 residues. Deletions cut 5 bases from V and 6 bases from J, with 11 bases between. Germline V CDR1 and CDR2: SGHRS, YFSETQ. As DNA, the CDR3 is TGCGCCAGCAGTCCAGGGGTGGATGAAAAACTGTTTTTT. It encodes CASSPGVDEKLFF.

V and J are TRBV14 and TRBJ1-1; D is perhaps TRBD1 (6 bases). There are 15 residues in the CDR3. Trimming pared 4 bases from V and 0 bases from J, leaving 12 bases between. The germline V gene has CDR1 SGHDN and CDR2 FVKESK. The CDR3 loop reads CASSPPTGLNTEAFF. CDR3 nucleotide sequence: TGTGCCAGCAGCCCGCCGACAGGACTGAACACTGAAGCTTTCTTT. The variable domain in full, completed from reference TRBV14 and TRBJ1-1, reads EAGVTQFPSHSVIEKGQTVTLRCDPISGHDNLYWYRRVMGKEIKFLLHFVKESKQDESGMPNNRFLAERTGGTYSTLKVQPAELEDSGVYFCASSPPTGLNTEAFFGQGTRLTVV.

The rearrangement joins TRBV18 to TRBJ2-3, with a weak D call TRBD1 (7 bases). Germline CDR1 KGHSH, CDR2 LQKENI. Trimming removed 3 bases at V and 2 bases at J, with 15 bases between. The CDR3 totals 16 residues. CDR3 region: CASSPNRGGSTDTQYF. In DNA form, the CDR3 reads TGTGCCAGCTCACCTAACAGGGGAGGTTCCACAGATACGCAGTATTTT.

The V gene is TRBV7-9, the J gene TRBJ2-5; D might be TRBD2 (7 bases). Germline-derived CDR1 and CDR2 are SEHNR and FQNEAQ (reference sequence). The V gene lost 0 bases and the J gene lost 4 bases, with 21 bases spanning the gap. This CDR3 is 18 amino acids long. For the CDR3, the DNA is TGTGCCAGCAGCTTAGCCCCACGGGGGGCGGGAGAAGGAGAGACCCAGTACTTC. Translating it yields CASSLAPRGAGEGETQYF. Combining the CDR3 with reference TRBV7-9 and TRBJ2-5 gives the whole variable domain DTGVSQNPRHKITKRGQNVTFRCDPISEHNRLYWYRQTLGQGPEFLTYFQNEAQLEKSRLLSDRFSAERPKGSFSTLEIQRTEQGDSAMYLCASSLAPRGAGEGETQYFGPGTRLLVL.

The J gene is TRBJ2-5, the V gene TRBV10-3, with D possibly matching TRBD1 (6 bases). Trimming stripped 3 bases from V and 2 bases from J, with 10 bases between. The CDR3 is made up of 14 amino acids. Germline V gene sequence: CDR1 ENHRY, CDR2 SYGVKD. This CDR3 is CAISEQGNQETQYF. In nucleotides, the CDR3 is TGTGCCATCAGTGAACAGGGAAATCAAGAGACCCAGTACTTC.

The chain joins TRBV5-4 to TRBJ1-2; TRBD1 matches 7 bases. The trim removed 4 bases at V and 4 bases at J, leaving 13 bases unmatched. Looked up from germline, CDR1 is SGHNT and CDR2 is YYREEE (reference sequence). The CDR3 totals 16 residues. The CDR3 protein is CASSMTTGTETYGYTF. The CDR3 DNA reads TGTGCCAGCAGCATGACCACCGGGACAGAGACCTATGGCTACACCTTC.

This sequence joins TRBV3-1 (or the pseudogene TRBV3-2) and TRBJ2-7; TRBD1 matches 7 bases. V shed 5 bases, J shed 8 bases, and the junction held 9 bases outside the gene matches. This CDR3 has 13 residues. Looked up from germline, CDR1 is LGHDT and CDR2 is YNNKEL (reference sequence). CDR3 nucleotide sequence: TGTGCCAGCAGCGCGGACAGGTCCCGTCAGCAGTACTTC. Translation gives CASSADRSRQQYF.

The V call is TRBV18, the J call TRBJ2-6; 7 bases agree with TRBD2. There are 17 residues in the CDR3. V dropped 3 bases and J dropped 2; count of bases not matched to a gene: 7. CDR1 and CDR2 (germline): KGHSH, LQKENI. The CDR3 here is CASSPTVAGTGANVLTF. For the CDR3, the DNA is TGTGCCAGCTCACCGACGGTAGCGGGTACTGGGGCCAACGTCCTGACTTTC.

The chain combines TRBV2 with TRBJ1-2; weak D call: TRBD1 (6 bases). Germline V gene sequence: CDR1 SNHLY, CDR2 FYNNEI. This CDR3 has 15 amino acids. V shed 5 bases and J shed 0 bases, with 13 bases lying between them. The DNA for the CDR3 is TGTGCCAGCAGTCGGACAGAAGGAGCTAACTATGGCTACACCTTC. It translates to CASSRTEGANYGYTF.

This chain uses TRBV7-2 with TRBJ1-1; possibly TRBD1 for D (5 bases). Germline values: CDR1 SGHTA, CDR2 FQGNSA. This CDR3 is 16 amino acids long. The ends were cut back, 3 bases at V and 3 bases at J, with 17 bases in the middle. The CDR3 bases are TGTGCCAGCAGCTTTTTGGGGGGACGCCAGTACACTGAAGCTTTCTTT. It specifies CASSFLGGRQYTEAFF.

The chain uses TRBV5-8 and TRBJ2-6; TRBD2 aligns across 8 bases. From germline, CDR1 is SGHTS and CDR2 YDEGEE. CDR3 size: 17 residues. The V gene end was trimmed by 2 bases and the J gene end by 0 bases; junction bases not matched to a gene: 4. CDR3 sequence: CASSFELAGSGANVLTF. CDR3 DNA sequence: TGTGCCAGCAGCTTTGAGCTAGCGGGCTCTGGGGCCAACGTCCTGACTTTC.

The J gene is TRBJ1-1, the V gene TRBV25-1; the D gene is possibly TRBD1 (6 bases). V was cut by 4 bases and J by 0 bases, with 9 bases left in between. The CDR3 is 14 residues long. Germline V gene data show CDR1 as MGHDK and CDR2 as SYGVNS. CDR3: CASSGGHLNTEAFF. CDR3 sequence (DNA): TGTGCCAGCAGTGGGGGACACTTGAACACTGAAGCTTTCTTT.

The chain employs TRBV7-9 and TRBJ2-5, with 8 bases that match TRBD1. J lost 3 bases, V lost 5 bases, and 8 bases had no gene match. CDR3 length: 15 residues. Germline CDR1 and CDR2: SEHNR and FQNEAQ (reference sequence). CDR3 in DNA: TGTGCCAGCAGCAGACAGGGGTTTGGGGAAGAGACCCAGTACTTC. Encoded protein: CASSRQGFGEETQYF. The entire variable domain, with the rest obtained from reference TRBV7-9 and TRBJ2-5, is as follows: DTGVSQNPRHKITKRGQNVTFRCDPISEHNRLYWYRQTLGQGPEFLTYFQNEAQLEKSRLLSDRFSAERPKGSFSTLEIQRTEQGDSAMYLCASSRQGFGEETQYFGPGTRLLVL.